These 14 T cell receptor beta chains were all obtained from the same sample, sequenced in a study of blood T cell repertoires in COVID-19. TCRdb keeps only in-frame clones here, not all; method: immunoSEQ multiplex PCR. The sample yields around 160,000 clones, approximately 80% seen once. Source material: PBMCs or T cells enriched from blood (not recorded which). The receptors here all came from a man in his fifties or sixties who had recovered from COVID-19.

The V gene is TRBV5-1, the J gene TRBJ2-6, with D possibly TRBD1 on 6 matching bases. Trimming shortened V by 3 bases and J by 3 bases, and 16 bases separated the two germline ends. The germline V gene encodes CDR1 SGHRS and CDR2 YFSETQ. This CDR3 comprises 17 residues. The CDR3 DNA reads TGCGCCAGCAGCTGGAACAGGGATACGGTTGGGGCCAACGTCCTGACTTTC. The encoded protein is CASSWNRDTVGANVLTF.

A single count supports this clone. V and J are TRBV7-9 and TRBJ2-7; a possible D gene is TRBD2 (6 bases). The V end was cut by 5 bases, the J end by 5 bases, with 22 bases between. From germline, CDR1 is SEHNR and CDR2 FQNEAQ (reference sequence). The length of the CDR3 is 16 residues. The CDR3 nucleotides read TGTGCCAGCAGCCCCGTAGGAGGGAAAGGTATGGACGAGCAGTACTTC. This sequence encodes CASSPVGGKGMDEQYF.

This chain connects TRBV12-3 or TRBV12-4 to TRBJ1-6, with D unclear. V was trimmed by 0 bases and J by 7 bases, leaving 4 bases between them. This CDR3 has 13 amino acids. The CDR3 DNA reads TGTGCCAGCAGTTTAGCCAGAAATTCACCCCTCCACTTT. Translating it yields CASSLARNSPLHF.

The chain employs TRBV10-1 and TRBJ2-7; D possibly corresponds to TRBD2 (6 bases). V was cut by 3 bases and J by 3 bases, with 12 bases left in between. This CDR3 is built from 14 residues. Per the germline V gene, CDR1 is WNHNN and CDR2 is SYGVQD (reference sequence). CDR3 in DNA: TGCGCCAGCAGTGATGGGGGGACTTACTACGAGCAGTACTTC. Translation gives CASSDGGTYYEQYF.

The chain links TRBV27 to TRBJ2-3; D perhaps matches TRBD2 (5 bases). The germline gives CDR1 MNHEY, CDR2 SMNVEV (reference sequence). Trimming took off 4 bases at V and 2 bases at J, with 10 bases between the two ends. This CDR3 comprises 14 residues. This chain's CDR3 is CASSYGEITDTQYF. The DNA for the CDR3 is TGTGCCAGCAGTTACGGGGAAATCACAGATACGCAGTATTTT.

The CDR3 DNA is TGTGCCAGCAGCCTCTACGGACAGGGAATAGGCGAGCAGTACTTC. This sequence encodes CASSLYGQGIGEQYF. The chain couples TRBV11-2 to TRBJ2-7; 8 bases are a match to TRBD1. The CDR3 consists of 15 residues. CDR1 is SGHAT, CDR2 FQNNGV, per germline. The V segment lost 5 bases and the J segment 6 bases; nucleotides outside the gene matches: 12. The full variable domain, in which reference TRBV11-2 and TRBJ2-7 provide the parts outside the CDR3, is EAGVAQSPRYKIIEKRQSVAFWCNPISGHATLYWYQQILGQGPKLLIQFQNNGVVDDSQLPKDRFSAERLKGVDSTLKIQPAKLEDSAVYLCASSLYGQGIGEQYFGPGTRLTVT.

The gene calls are TRBV3-1 (or the pseudogene TRBV3-2) and TRBJ1-1; D uncertain. This CDR3 is 13 amino acids long. Germline assignment: CDR1 LGHDT and CDR2 YNNKEL (reference sequence). V was shortened by 2 bases and J by 5 bases, with 9 bases between the two germline ends. CDR3 amino acids: CASSQTKATEAFF. The CDR3 DNA sequence: TGTGCCAGCAGCCAAACTAAAGCGACTGAAGCTTTCTTT.

The V call is TRBV3-1 (or the pseudogene TRBV3-2), the J call TRBJ2-4, with D tentatively TRBD2 (7 bases). V lost 1 base and J lost 5, with 24 bases in between. Germline V gene sequence: CDR1 LGHDT, CDR2 YNNKEL (reference sequence). The CDR3 sequence is 19 residues long. The CDR3: CASSQVRGPLPISQNIQYF. For the CDR3, the DNA is TGTGCCAGCAGCCAAGTGCGGGGGCCGCTCCCCATCTCCCAAAACATTCAGTACTTC.

This chain connects TRBV3-1 (or the pseudogene TRBV3-2) to TRBJ1-2, with D possibly TRBD1 on 5 matching bases. This CDR3 is 19 amino acids long. V lost 3 bases and J lost 8, with 31 bases in between. Germline loops: CDR1 LGHDT, CDR2 YNNKEL (reference sequence). DNA of the CDR3: TGTGCCAGCAGCCATGTCCTCGGGACTAGCGGGATCGGTGTTGGGGGCTACACCTTC. Protein sequence: CASSHVLGTSGIGVGGYTF.

V usage is TRBV28 and J usage is TRBJ2-4, with 7 bases fitting TRBD2. CDR1 MDHEN and CDR2 SYDVKM come from the germline V gene. The CDR3 has 16 residues. The V and J ends lost 7 bases and 0 bases, in that order; junction bases with no gene match: 9. As DNA, the CDR3 is TGTGCCAGCACTGGGGGGGGACTAATAGCCAAAAACATTCAGTACTTC. This codes for CASTGGGLIAKNIQYF.

The gene calls are TRBV7-6 and TRBJ1-2; maybe TRBD1 (5 bases). Trimming removed 7 bases at V and 7 bases at J, with 34 bases between. CDR1 and CDR2 (germline): SGHVS, FNYEAQ. This CDR3 spans 19 amino acids. In nucleotides, the CDR3 is TGTGCCAGCACCATTATCCCCATATTTTCAGGGATCGGAAGGAGTGGCTACACCTTC. Residues: CASTIIPIFSGIGRSGYTF.

The chain carries TRBV7-2 and TRBJ2-7; the D gene is possibly TRBD1 (5 bases). The CDR3 covers 12 residues. CDR1 is SGHTA and CDR2 is FQGNSA in the germline V gene. V lost 1 base, J lost 4 bases, and 5 bases lay in between. In DNA form, the CDR3 reads TGTGCCAGCAGCTTAGGACAGTACGAGCAGTACTTC. It translates to CASSLGQYEQYF. Drawing the rest from reference TRBV7-2 and TRBJ2-7, the complete variable domain is GAGVSQSPSNKVTEKGKDVELRCDPISGHTALYWYRQSLGQGLEFLIYFQGNSAPDKSGLPSDRFSAERTGGSVSTLTIQRTQQEDSAVYLCASSLGQYEQYFGPGTRLTVT.

The gene calls are TRBV7-6 and TRBJ2-7; 9 positions match TRBD1. This CDR3 comprises 14 residues. V lost 5 bases to trimming and J lost 3 bases; unmatched junction nucleotides: 5. Per the germline V gene, CDR1 is SGHVS and CDR2 is FNYEAQ. CDR3 DNA sequence: TGTGCCAGCAGCCAAGGACAGGGGTACTACGAGCAGTACTTC. Its translation: CASSQGQGYYEQYF.

The rearrangement joins TRBV10-3 to TRBJ2-3; no firm D call. The CDR3 covers 15 residues. Germline loops: CDR1 ENHRY, CDR2 SYGVKD. The ends were cut back, 11 bases at V and 0 bases at J, with 18 bases in the middle. Written as DNA, the CDR3 is TGTGCCGTCGCCCTCATGGAGAGCAGCACAGATACGCAGTATTTT. Its protein product is CAVALMESSTDTQYF.